Given below is one T cell receptor beta chain in context. Profiling relied on immunoSEQ multiplex PCR, and the TCRdb table lists in-frame clones only, not all of them. The table shows about 2.4 million clones, with just over 90% occurring only once. The donor population consisted of healthy HIV-negative adults with no recent acute infections or vaccinations. Nashville, Tennessee was home to all donors, each a Caucasian adult. CD4+ cells were split into CD45RA+ naive and CD45RA-negative memory subsets. This sample is drawn from a study of shared clonotypes between healthy human individuals. Turning to the study itself: Each donor had three CD4 naive, three CD4 memory, two CD8 naive and one CD8 memory plate.

The sequence derives from a man in his late teens or twenties in good health. Input material: naive CD4+ T cells sorted from blood. Noted subset: CD45RA+ positively selected.

The chain's CDR3 is CASSIIRGYEQYF. The CDR3 bases are TGCGCCAGCAGCATTATCAGGGGCTACGAGCAGTACTTC. V gene TRBV5-1 combines with J gene TRBJ2-7, with a weak D call TRBD1 (6 bases). There are 13 residues in the CDR3. V was clipped by 4 bases and J by 3 bases, with 11 bases between them. Germline V gene data show CDR1 as SGHRS and CDR2 as YFSETQ.